Listed here is a single T cell receptor beta chain. Its antigen specificity is not known. Base qualities were left out, and no much larger clone turns up one base away. This record comes from a study of blood T cells in healthy people across ages (dated by TCRdb to between 2015 and 2017). Background for the entire study: In model experiments, roughly one uniquely barcoded TCR beta cDNA molecule per two T cells was captured by template switching. Using deep sequencing normalized with unique cDNA molecular identifiers, the study measured how TCR beta repertoire diversity changes with age. To avoid experimental bias, donors of different ages were distributed randomly across sequencing lanes. The donors were split into four age groups: young (average 16 years), middle-aged (around 37), aged (about 56) and long-lived (approximately 80). Two additional independent replicas of 1 million unique cDNA reads from the same blood draw were analyzed for two donors (one aged 18 to 30 and one aged 80 or older). Results the study describes overall, beyond this receptor: Bulk unsorted PBMC profiling prevented conclusive comparison of naive and antigen-experienced compartments. Compared with the aged group, the long-lived group had more naive CD4+ T cells, fewer expanded clones and increased TCR diversity, a pattern suggesting age selection. A strong correlation was found between observed TCR beta diversity and the percentage of naive T cells measured by flow cytometry. The CMV infection status of donors was not known, potentially confounding age-related changes in expanded clonotypes. Estimates of total diversity from one million sequenced T cells were regarded as lower bounds and underestimates. Observed TCR beta diversity per million T cells fell roughly linearly with age, and a significant reduction was already apparent by age around 39.

The library was built by means of 5' RACE. Sequenced using an Illumina HiSeq 2500. A second PCR of about 7 to 12 cycles was run with a J-beta primer mix and a sample-barcoded 5' primer. A template-switch 5' adaptor carrying 12 random nucleotides introduced a unique molecular identifier onto each TCR beta cDNA molecule. Each sample yielded at least 2.5 million CDR3-containing paired-end reads. All of the RNA was converted into first-strand cDNA using the Mint cDNA synthesis kit, with a TRBC-specific oligonucleotide serving as the primer. All cDNA was treated with uracil-DNA glycosylase and then went through a first 18-cycle PCR with the universal primers M1SS and BC2_uni_R. The original methods were these. Normalization of each sample was performed by random selection of 1 million high-quality reads, each carrying a distinct molecular identifier. Instead of being binned into consensus sequences, reads that shared molecular identifiers were thrown out. MiTCR, set to a Q25 quality threshold and the strictest error-elimination algorithm, was used for CDR3 identification, clonotype clustering and error correction. A nonparametric unseen species model with Euler transformation was used to estimate a lower bound on total TCR beta diversity. TCRdb passed the public sequencing reads through fastp at Q25 and MiXCR, retaining productive beta sequences. Every entry covers one CDR3 protein and lists the most common genes and DNA from its rows. The V and J calls and clone size are TCRdb's, not the authors'. The sample records some 880,000 distinct CDR3 sequences, 35% to 40% of which are singletons. The biggest ten clones account for 13% of the sample.

Donors were 39 systemically healthy Caucasian individuals from Russia aged about 6 to 100 years. Each donor gave ten milliliters of peripheral blood, drawn into EDTA-treated Vacutainer tubes. Ficoll-Paque density-gradient centrifugation was used to isolate PBMCs, with at least 6 million per sample. Trizol reagent was used to extract total RNA from PBMCs, with at least 6 micrograms per sample. Naive CD45RAhigh/CD27high T cell percentages were measured by flow cytometry on a PBMC aliquot from every donor. Measured from the cysteine to the phenylalanine, the CDR3 is 13 residues long. Of all the DNA, just the CDR3 is kept, 39 bases in frame from base 1. The junction carries 14 bases between V and J, which are trimmed by 5 bases and 4 bases respectively. In the germline V gene, CDR1 corresponds to SQVTM and CDR2 to ANQGSEA.

The chain is made from TRBV29-1 and TRBJ1-1; TRBD1 is a weak D gene call, 5 bases matching. This receptor was obtained from a man aged 18-30 years in good health. Sequencing was done on a sample of blood. The CDR3 loop reads CSVPGDGPTEAFF. Read as DNA, the sequence is TGCAGCGTTCCCGGGGACGGACCCACTGAAGCTTTCTTT. The reference TRBV29-1 and TRBJ1-1 proteins fill in what lies around the CDR3, so the full variable domain reads SAVISQKPSRDICQRGTSLTIQCQVDSQVTMMFWYRQQPGQSLTLIATANQGSEATYESGFVIDKFPISRPNLTFSTLTVSNMSPEDSSIYLCSVPGDGPTEAFFGQGTRLTVV.